This T cell receptor beta chain derives from a study of CD8 T cells in Susac syndrome. This CDR3 has 15 residues. Deletions cut 5 bases from V and 10 bases from J, with 20 bases between. Sequencing of TCR beta, carried out with a high-throughput approach, was applied to CD8+ and CD4+ T cells from the blood. Healthy donors served as age- and sex-matched controls. CD8+ and CD4+ T cells were negatively isolated; TEMRA cells were FACS-enriched. Random hexamers were used to reverse transcribe about 0.45 to 1 ug of RNA. The immunoSEQ assay covered 54 Vbeta and 13 Jbeta segments for CDR3. TCRdb processed the immunoSEQ multiplex PCR reads anew with MiXCR; each CDR3 protein has one entry. The data show tens of thousands of distinct CDR3 sequences, 94% seen once.

Sequencing used CD8+ T cells from PBMCs. This clonotype was sampled from a human donor in good health. V usage is TRBV12-3 or TRBV12-4 and J usage is TRBJ2-2, with a possible D match to TRBD2 (5 bases). The DNA for the CDR3 is TGTGCCAGCAGTCCCCTGCAGAGGGCTAGGGTGGAGCTGTTTTTT. This codes for CASSPLQRARVELFF.